Below, 11 T cell receptor beta chains from the same sample are listed, as sequenced in a study of OX40 agonist ivuxolimab in advanced cancers. Sequencing used immunoSEQ multiplex PCR; TCRdb keeps in-frame clones, though not all of them. The data hold 30,000 to 45,000 clones, with approximately 86% observed a single time. The sequenced sample was CD4+ or CD8+ T cells sorted from blood, obtained in a trial of the OX40 agonist ivuxolimab. All receptors derive from an adult with an advanced solid tumor such as melanoma, head and neck, liver or kidney cancer.

The chain carries TRBV7-9 and TRBJ2-3; 9 bases match TRBD1. The germline gives CDR1 SEHNR, CDR2 FQNEAQ (reference sequence). This CDR3 spans 16 amino acids. J gave up 3 bases and V 6 bases, and 10 bases lay outside the gene matches. The CDR3, as DNA: TGTGCCAGCAGACAGACAGGGGGACACCCAACAGATACGCAGTATTTT. Protein sequence: CASRQTGGHPTDTQYF.

The CDR3: CASSPPTGTITEAFF. Here the CDR3 DNA reads TGTGCCAGCTCACCACCGACAGGGACAATCACTGAAGCTTTCTTT. The V gene is TRBV18, the J gene TRBJ1-1; 7 bases fit TRBD1. The ends lost 0 bases at V and 4 bases at J; junction bases unmatched: 5. The CDR3 loop spans 15 amino acids. The germline V gene encodes CDR1 KGHSH and CDR2 LQKENI.

The chain is built from TRBV5-4 and TRBJ2-7, with 10 positions matching TRBD1. Germline CDR1 reads SGHNT; CDR2 reads YYREEE (reference sequence). The CDR3 totals 15 residues. The junction had 8 bases not matched to a gene; V was cut back by 4 bases and J by 4 bases. This CDR3 is CASSHPDRGFYEQYF. For the CDR3, the DNA is TGTGCCAGCAGCCACCCGGACAGGGGGTTTTACGAGCAGTACTTC.

The chain links TRBV9 to TRBJ1-5, with TRBD1 matching over 7 bases. The CDR3 sequence is 13 residues long. The ends lost 3 bases at V and 6 bases at J; junction bases unmatched: 3. Germline assignment: CDR1 SGDLS and CDR2 YYNGEE. CDR3 DNA: TGTGCCAGCAGCGAGGGGACAGTTCAGCCCCAGCATTTT. This codes for CASSEGTVQPQHF.

The V and J genes are TRBV19 and TRBJ2-7; the match to TRBD1 covers 7 bases. The germline CDR1 and CDR2 sequences are LNHDA and SQIVND (reference sequence). This CDR3 is built from 16 residues. J lost 1 base, V lost 5 bases, and 11 bases had no gene match. DNA for the CDR3: TGTGCCAGTAGTGCTCCGGGACAGACCTTTTCCTACGAGCAGTACTTC. This sequence encodes CASSAPGQTFSYEQYF.

The chain is built from TRBV7-6 and TRBJ2-3; tentatively, D is TRBD2 (6 bases). The V end was cut by 5 bases, the J end by 1 base, with 13 bases between. The length of the CDR3 is 15 residues. Germline loops: CDR1 SGHVS, CDR2 FNYEAQ. The DNA for the CDR3 is TGTGCCAGCAGCAGGTGGGAGGTGGGCACAGATACGCAGTATTTT. Protein product: CASSRWEVGTDTQYF. The full variable domain, completed using reference TRBV7-6 and TRBJ2-3, is GAGVSQSPRYKVTKRGQDVALRCDPISGHVSLYWYRQALGQGPEFLTYFNYEAQQDKSGLPNDRFSAERPEGSISTLTIQRTEQRDSAMYRCASSRWEVGTDTQYFGPGTRLTVL.

This chain links TRBV6-5 with TRBJ1-3; 7 bases are a match to TRBD1. This CDR3 has 16 amino acids. V dropped 3 bases and J dropped 0; count of bases not matched to a gene: 5. CDR1 and CDR2 (germline): MNHEY, SVGAGI. CDR3 sequence (DNA): TGTGCCAGCAGTTATGCCGGGACAGTCTCTGGAAACACCATATATTTT. Its protein is CASSYAGTVSGNTIYF.

The chain employs TRBV4-3 and TRBJ1-3, with D uncertain. Germline CDR1 and CDR2: LGHNA and YSLEER. Between the trimmed V and J ends, which lost 0 bases and 1 base, there was a span of 7 bases. This CDR3 spans 15 amino acids. As DNA, the CDR3 is TGCGCCAGCAGCCAAGACCTCCCGTCTGGAAACACCATATATTTT. This gives the protein CASSQDLPSGNTIYF.

There are a few counts of this clone. The V call is TRBV6-5, the J call TRBJ1-2; TRBD1 matches 7 bases. This CDR3 is built from 15 residues. J gave up 3 bases and V 6 bases, and 10 bases lay outside the gene matches. Germline CDR1 and CDR2: MNHEY and SVGAGI. The chain's CDR3 is CASSRQGASDYGYTF. The CDR3 DNA reads as TGTGCCAGCAGCAGACAGGGTGCGTCCGACTATGGCTACACCTTC.

The rearrangement joins TRBV10-3 to TRBJ2-7; 7 nucleotides line up with TRBD2. Per germline, CDR1 ENHRY and CDR2 SYGVKD. V lost 5 bases and J lost 0; bases outside the gene matches: 13. This CDR3 comprises 17 residues. The CDR3 coding sequence is TGTGCCATCAGTTTCGATAATCGGCGGGGGAACTCCTACGAGCAGTACTTC. Translating gives CAISFDNRRGNSYEQYF.

V usage is TRBV7-2 and J usage is TRBJ1-1; TRBD1 matches 9 bases. Germline CDR1 and CDR2: SGHTA and FQGNSA. The CDR3 sequence is 13 residues long. Trimming removed 4 bases from V and 3 bases from J; junction bases left unmatched: 0. Here the CDR3 DNA reads TGTGCCAGCAGCTGGACAGGGGACACTGAAGCTTTCTTT. Residues: CASSWTGDTEAFF. Supplemented by reference TRBV7-2 and TRBJ1-1, the full variable domain reads GAGVSQSPSNKVTEKGKDVELRCDPISGHTALYWYRQSLGQGLEFLIYFQGNSAPDKSGLPSDRFSAERTGGSVSTLTIQRTQQEDSAVYLCASSWTGDTEAFFGQGTRLTVV.